The 30 T cell receptor beta chains presented below share a single source sample, sequenced in a study of regulatory T cells in long-lasting Graves disease. Construction of the TCR beta libraries employed iRepertoire HTBI primers in conjunction with Arm-PCR of CDR3 regions. TCRdb used MiXCR to reprocess the multiplex PCR reads, holding one entry per CDR3 protein. The sample records about 470,000 distinct CDR3 sequences, roughly 21% being singletons. Time point: persistent/refractory GD, antithyroid drugs over 5 years with positive TRAb. Making the TCR library involved RNA that had been extracted from PBMCs. The sequencing here drew on peripheral blood mononuclear cells (PBMCs), taken when the disease was refractory, from a patient treated with antithyroid drugs. The receptors derive from a female donor with Graves disease.

This clonotype has at least ten counts. This chain joins TRBV12-3 or TRBV12-4 and TRBJ1-1, with a weak D call TRBD1 (6 bases). The CDR3 has 14 amino acids. Trimming cost V 1 base and J 10 bases, with 16 bases left between them. In nucleotides, the CDR3 is TGTGCCAGCAGTTTAGGACAGGCCCGGGGGGGAGCTTTCTTT. This encodes CASSLGQARGGAFF.

This clonotype occurred once. This may arise from a read error, as a much more abundant clone is one base away. The rearrangement uses TRBV28 and TRBJ1-5; 8 bases agree with TRBD1. The CDR3 sequence is 16 residues long. V trimming: 4 bases; J trimming: 3 bases; junction bases outside the gene matches: 8. Germline V gives CDR1 MDHEN, CDR2 SYDVKM. The CDR3 reads CASSSRVGQVNQPQHF. The CDR3 nucleotides read TGTGCCAGCAGTTCCAGGGTGGGACAGGTCAATCAGCCCCAGCATTTT.

As DNA, the CDR3 is TGCGCCAGCAGCCCAGGACAGGGGCCTAGACCGAACACCGGGGAGCTGTTTTTT. It specifies CASSPGQGPRPNTGELFF. This rearrangement joins TRBV5-1 to TRBJ2-2; 9 bases align to TRBD1. Germline-derived CDR1 and CDR2 are SGHRS and YFSETQ. This CDR3 region has 18 residues. The V and J ends lost 4 bases and 0 bases, in that order; junction bases with no gene match: 10.

This clonotype was detected ten times or more. The rearrangement links TRBV3-1 to TRBJ1-2, with 7 bases that match TRBD1. The trim removed 3 bases at V and 3 bases at J, leaving 4 bases unmatched. The CDR3 is 14 amino acids. CDR1 LGHDT and CDR2 YNNKEL come from the germline V gene (reference sequence). CDR3 loop: CASSQKGADYGYTF. The CDR3 nucleotides read TGTGCCAGCAGCCAGAAGGGGGCAGACTATGGCTACACCTTC.

This clonotype was detected only a few times. This chain joins TRBV15 and TRBJ1-1, with D unclear. Trimming cost V 6 bases and J 4 bases, with 9 bases left between them. The CDR3 runs 12 residues. Germline assignment: CDR1 LNHNV and CDR2 YYDKDF (reference sequence). The CDR3 is CATRSRGTEAFF. In DNA form, the CDR3 reads TGTGCCACCAGATCGCGGGGCACTGAAGCTTTCTTT.

A few counts support this clonotype. The CDR3, as DNA: TGTGCCAGCAGCTTATTTGGGGGAACGGAGCAGCCCCAGTATTTT. Its protein is CASSLFGGTEQPQYF. The J gene is TRBJ1-5, the V gene TRBV7-2; D possibly uses TRBD1 or TRBD2 (5 bases each). The J call may not be correct, given that the DNA end is closer to TRBJ2-3. The CDR3 has 15 amino acids. From germline, CDR1 is SGHTA and CDR2 FQGNSA.

This clonotype was seen only a few times. V usage is TRBV6-2 or TRBV6-3 and J usage is TRBJ1-2; D unresolved. The CDR3 runs 14 residues. Trimming left V 1 base short and J 4 bases short, with 10 bases between. Germline values: CDR1 MNHEY, CDR2 SVGEGT. DNA for the CDR3: TGTGCCAGCAGTTACTTAAGGTCAACCTATGGCTACACCTTC. This gives the protein CASSYLRSTYGYTF.

This clonotype was counted at least ten times. This chain links TRBV10-3 with TRBJ2-5; 7 bases map to TRBD1. The germline V gene has CDR1 ENHRY and CDR2 SYGVKD. The CDR3 length is 16 residues. Trimming took 0 bases from V and 3 from J; bases not matched to a gene: 7. The CDR3 loop is CAISESGTVIKETQYF. DNA for the CDR3: TGTGCCATCAGTGAGTCAGGGACAGTAATCAAAGAGACCCAGTACTTC.

This clonotype was counted at least ten times. The chain carries TRBV7-2 and TRBJ2-7; no definite D call. V lost 5 bases, J lost 7 bases, and 9 bases lay in between. This CDR3 spans 11 amino acids. CDR1 and CDR2 from the germline V gene are SGHTA and FQGNSA. CDR3 in amino acids: CASSQTGEQYF. DNA of the CDR3: TGTGCCAGCAGCCAGACCGGGGAGCAGTACTTC.

This clonotype came up a few times. This chain links TRBV10-3 with TRBJ2-7, with 12 bases aligning to TRBD1. The V and J ends lost 7 bases and 4 bases, in that order; junction bases with no gene match: 8. This CDR3 spans 15 amino acids. The germline V gene encodes CDR1 ENHRY and CDR2 SYGVKD. Written as DNA, the CDR3 is TGTGCCATCAATAAGGGACAGGGGGCGATTTACGAGCAGTACTTC. Its translation is CAINKGQGAIYEQYF.

The V call is TRBV18, the J call TRBJ1-2; D gene uncertain. Trimming removed 4 bases from V and 1 base from J, with 10 bases in between. Germline V gene data show CDR1 as KGHSH and CDR2 as LQKENI. CDR3 length: 14 amino acids. Written as DNA, the CDR3 is TGTGCCAGCTCACTAACAGAGATTAACTATGGCTACACCTTC. Protein: CASSLTEINYGYTF.

This clonotype was counted ten times or more. The DNA of the CDR3 is TGTGCCAGCAGCCTAACAGATACGCAGTATTTT. It specifies CASSLTDTQYF. The chain couples TRBV7-2 to TRBJ2-3; D call uncertain. Germline V lookup: CDR1 SGHTA, CDR2 FQGNSA. Trimming cost V 5 bases and J 3 bases, with 3 bases left between them. The CDR3 consists of 11 residues.

This clonotype was found many times. The CDR3, as DNA: TGTGCCAGCCGTACGGGACTTGCGGCTAATGAAAAACTGTTTTTT. It specifies CASRTGLAANEKLFF. The chain carries TRBV28 and TRBJ1-4; tentatively, D is TRBD1 (5 bases). The CDR3 length is 15 residues. Germline CDR1 and CDR2: MDHEN and SYDVKM. Trimming removed 8 bases at V and 3 bases at J, with 16 bases between.

The sample holds many counts of this clonotype. The chain combines TRBV28 with TRBJ2-2; TRBD2 is a possible D gene (6 bases). Per the germline V gene, CDR1 is MDHEN and CDR2 is SYDVKM. This CDR3 region has 15 residues. Trimming cost V 6 bases and J 6 bases, with 17 bases left between them. CDR3 in DNA: TGTGCCAGCAGCACCCCCACTAGCTTCCCCGGGGAGCTGTTTTTT. Residues: CASSTPTSFPGELFF.

There are many counts of this clonotype. The chain carries TRBV11-3 and TRBJ1-4; 9 bases match TRBD1. The CDR3 consists of 16 residues. Germline V gene sequence: CDR1 SGHNT, CDR2 YENEEA. V shed 5 bases, J shed 7 bases, and the junction held 11 bases outside the gene matches. The DNA for the CDR3 is TGTGCCAGCAGCCAATGGGACAGGGTATTTGGTGAAAAACTGTTTTTT. Amino acid sequence: CASSQWDRVFGEKLFF.

This clonotype has a handful of counts. This rearrangement joins TRBV5-1 to TRBJ2-6, with no clear D. CDR1 and CDR2 (germline): SGHRS, YFSETQ. CDR3 size: 17 residues. V dropped 0 bases and J dropped 0 bases, with 10 bases sitting between them. CDR3 protein: CASSLEVNLSGANVLTF. Here the CDR3 DNA reads TGCGCCAGCAGCTTGGAAGTCAATCTCTCTGGGGCCAACGTCCTGACTTTC.

This clonotype was recorded many times. The rearrangement joins TRBV11-2 to TRBJ2-7; TRBD2 aligns across 11 bases. The CDR3 length is 14 residues. V was clipped by 5 bases and J by 3 bases; unmatched bases: 3. CDR1 is SGHAT and CDR2 is FQNNGV in the germline V gene. CDR3 region: CASSRLAGNYEQYF. CDR3 sequence (DNA): TGTGCCAGCAGCCGACTAGCGGGGAACTACGAGCAGTACTTC.

This clonotype was recorded at least ten times. The chain combines TRBV2 with TRBJ1-2; D not resolved. The CDR3 consists of 13 residues. In germline, CDR1 is SNHLY, CDR2 FYNNEI. V was trimmed by 3 bases and J by 4 bases, leaving 9 bases between them. DNA of the CDR3: TGTGCCAGCAGTGATGGGGATGGCTATGGCTACACCTTC. Its translation: CASSDGDGYGYTF.

This clonotype was observed many times. The genes are TRBV7-9 and TRBJ2-5; the D call may be TRBD1 or TRBD2 (5 bases each). Trimming cost V 3 bases and J 4 bases, with 15 bases left between them. CDR1 is SEHNR and CDR2 is FQNEAQ in the germline V gene (reference sequence). The CDR3 sequence is 15 residues long. The CDR3 nucleotides are TGTGCCAGCAGCTTCTCGGGACCACCTCCAGAGACCCAGTACTTC. Protein product: CASSFSGPPPETQYF.

This clonotype was found many times. The chain is built from TRBV6-2 or TRBV6-3 and TRBJ2-7, with D perhaps matching TRBD1 (5 bases). Per the germline V gene, CDR1 is MNHEY and CDR2 is SVGEGT. V lost 4 bases and J lost 0, with 13 bases in between. CDR3 size: 15 residues. CDR3 sequence: CASSFDRRSSYEQYF. The DNA for the CDR3 is TGTGCCAGCAGTTTCGACAGACGGAGCTCCTACGAGCAGTACTTC.

In this sample, this clonotype turned up a few times. The rearrangement uses TRBV28 and TRBJ2-1, with 8 positions matching TRBD2. The CDR3 runs 16 residues. CDR1 is MDHEN and CDR2 is SYDVKM in the germline V gene. The ends lost 3 bases at V and 8 bases at J; junction bases unmatched: 12. The CDR3 loop reads CASSFLAGRRGYEQFF. DNA for the CDR3: TGTGCCAGCAGTTTCTTAGCGGGAAGGCGTGGTTATGAGCAGTTCTTC.

A few counts support this clonotype. V is TRBV29-1 and J is TRBJ2-2; a weak D match, TRBD1 (6 bases). V dropped 7 bases and J dropped 7 bases, with 16 bases sitting between them. CDR1 and CDR2 (germline): SQVTM, ANQGSEA. This CDR3 is built from 13 residues. DNA of the CDR3: TGCAGCGCTAATAACAGGGCGAACGGGGAGCTGTTTTTT. Translation gives CSANNRANGELFF.

In the case of this clonotype: A much larger clone is a single base away; this may be a read error. The J gene is TRBJ1-1, the V gene TRBV29-1; D gene ambiguous. The germline CDR1 and CDR2 sequences are SQVTM and ANQGSEA. CDR3 size: 16 residues. Trimming removed 4 bases at V and 1 base at J, with 19 bases between. As DNA, the CDR3 is TGCAGCGTTGTAAGACGGGGAAGCGTGAGGAACACTGAAGCTTTCTTT. Translated: CSVVRRGSVRNTEAFF.

A few counts support this clonotype. J is TRBJ2-5 and V is TRBV18; D gene unclear. The CDR3 sequence is 13 residues long. The germline V and J ends were trimmed by 7 bases and 0 bases, with 9 bases remaining between them. Germline loops: CDR1 KGHSH, CDR2 LQKENI. The CDR3 nucleotides are TGTGCCAGCTTCACGGAGAACCAAGAGACCCAGTACTTC. It codes for CASFTENQETQYF.

The chain couples TRBV7-9 to TRBJ2-7; D gene unclear. The CDR3 length is 12 residues. Germline V gene sequence: CDR1 SEHNR, CDR2 FQNEAQ (reference sequence). Between the trimmed V and J ends, which lost 2 bases and 6 bases, there was a span of 8 bases. The CDR3 DNA is TGTGCCAGCAGCTTAAGACTCCCCGAGCAGTACTTC. It yields the protein CASSLRLPEQYF.

This clonotype showed up many times. The CDR3 loop is CASSRTIYSYEQYF. The CDR3 DNA sequence: TGTGCCAGCAGTCGGACTATCTACTCCTACGAGCAGTACTTC. The rearrangement joins TRBV2 to TRBJ2-7, with D possibly being TRBD2 (6 bases). The CDR3 consists of 14 residues. The germline CDR1 and CDR2 sequences are SNHLY and FYNNEI. Trimming shortened V by 5 bases and J by 0 bases, and 11 bases separated the two germline ends. Full variable domain (outside the CDR3, taken from reference TRBV2 and TRBJ2-7): EPEVTQTPSHQVTQMGQEVILRCVPISNHLYFYWYRQILGQKVEFLVSFYNNEISEKSEIFDDQFSVERPDGSNFTLKIRSTKLEDSAMYFCASSRTIYSYEQYFGPGTRLTVT.

This clonotype was seen repeatedly, ten times or more. This chain connects TRBV27 to TRBJ1-2; 9 bases map to TRBD1. Trimming cost V 5 bases and J 3 bases; bases outside gene matches: 7. Germline CDR1 and CDR2: MNHEY and SMNVEV (reference sequence). CDR3 length: 15 residues. The CDR3 is CASSPVGDRDYGYTF. In DNA, the CDR3 is TGTGCCAGCAGTCCCGTTGGGGACAGGGACTATGGCTACACCTTC.

This clonotype was recorded at least ten times. This chain joins TRBV28 and TRBJ1-1; D not resolved. CDR3 length: 14 residues. The V end lost 2 bases, the J end lost 4 bases, and 11 bases lay between the germline ends. The germline V gene has CDR1 MDHEN and CDR2 SYDVKM. The CDR3 loop is CASSLARQLTEAFF. CDR3 coding DNA: TGTGCCAGCAGTTTAGCCCGGCAGCTCACTGAAGCTTTCTTT.

In this sample, this clonotype turned up a few times. The junction departs from germline at one end; a sequencing error may be responsible. The chain uses TRBV6-2 or TRBV6-3 and TRBJ1-2; possible D gene TRBD1, 6 bases. The CDR3 covers 14 residues. Per the germline V gene, CDR1 is MNHEY and CDR2 is SVGEGT. The CDR3 spells CARSYAQGYYGYTF. Here the CDR3 DNA reads TGTGCCCGCAGTTACGCACAGGGCTACTATGGCTACACCTTC.

This clonotype was recorded a few times. The CDR3 loop is CASSYLSGRTEAFF. In DNA, the CDR3 is TGTGCCAGCAGCTACCTTTCAGGGCGCACTGAAGCTTTCTTT. The V call is TRBV12-3 or TRBV12-4, the J call TRBJ1-1, with D possibly matching TRBD1 (5 bases). V lost 6 bases and J 4 bases, leaving 15 bases between the germline ends. CDR3 length: 14 amino acids.